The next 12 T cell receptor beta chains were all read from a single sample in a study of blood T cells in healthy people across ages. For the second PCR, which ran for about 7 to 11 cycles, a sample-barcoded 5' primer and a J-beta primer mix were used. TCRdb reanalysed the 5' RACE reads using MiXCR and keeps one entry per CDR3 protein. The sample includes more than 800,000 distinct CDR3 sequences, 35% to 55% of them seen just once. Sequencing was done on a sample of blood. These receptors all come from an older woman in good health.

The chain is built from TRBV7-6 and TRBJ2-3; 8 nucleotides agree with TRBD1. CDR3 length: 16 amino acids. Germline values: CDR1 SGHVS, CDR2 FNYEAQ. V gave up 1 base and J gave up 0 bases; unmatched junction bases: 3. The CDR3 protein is CASSLEGTGSTDTQYF. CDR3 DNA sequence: TGTGCCAGCAGCTTAGAAGGGACAGGAAGCACAGATACGCAGTATTTT.

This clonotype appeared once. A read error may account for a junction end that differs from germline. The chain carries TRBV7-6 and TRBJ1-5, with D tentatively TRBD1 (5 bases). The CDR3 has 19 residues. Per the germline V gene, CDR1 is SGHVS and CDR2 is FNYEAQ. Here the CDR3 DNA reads TGTGCCAGCAGCGGATTTGCCTCGGGGGAAGTACCCTGCAATCAGTCCCAGCATTTT. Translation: CASSGFASGEVPCNQSQHF.

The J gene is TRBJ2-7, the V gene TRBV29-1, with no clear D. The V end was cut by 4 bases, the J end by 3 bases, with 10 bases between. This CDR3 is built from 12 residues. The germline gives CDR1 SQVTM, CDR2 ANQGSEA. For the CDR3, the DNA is TGCAGCGTTGGGTATACCCACTACGAGCAGTACTTC. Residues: CSVGYTHYEQYF.

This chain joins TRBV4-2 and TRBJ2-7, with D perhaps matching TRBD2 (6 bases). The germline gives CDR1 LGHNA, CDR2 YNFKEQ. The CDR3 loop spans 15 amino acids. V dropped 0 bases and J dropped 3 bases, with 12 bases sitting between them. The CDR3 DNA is TGTGCCAGCAGCCAAGATTTGGCTAGCGACTACGAGCAGTACTTC. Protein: CASSQDLASDYEQYF.

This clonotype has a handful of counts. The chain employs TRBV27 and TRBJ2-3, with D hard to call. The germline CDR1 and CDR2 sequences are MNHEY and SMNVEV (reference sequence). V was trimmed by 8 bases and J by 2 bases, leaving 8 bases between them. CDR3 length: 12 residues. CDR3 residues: CASRMNTDTQYF. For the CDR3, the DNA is TGTGCCAGCCGAATGAACACAGATACGCAGTATTTT.

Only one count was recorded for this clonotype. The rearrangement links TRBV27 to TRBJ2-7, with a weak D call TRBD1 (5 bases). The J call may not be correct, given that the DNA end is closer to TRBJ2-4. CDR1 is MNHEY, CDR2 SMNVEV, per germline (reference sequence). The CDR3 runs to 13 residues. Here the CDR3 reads CASNLMTENIQYF. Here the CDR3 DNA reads TGTGCCAGCAACCTAATGACAGAAAACATTCAGTACTTC.

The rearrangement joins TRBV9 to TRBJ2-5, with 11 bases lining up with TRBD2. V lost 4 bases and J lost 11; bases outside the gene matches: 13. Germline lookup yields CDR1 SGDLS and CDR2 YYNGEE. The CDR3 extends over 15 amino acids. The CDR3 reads CASSRLAGQDNEQYF. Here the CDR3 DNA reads TGTGCCAGCAGCCGACTAGCGGGACAAGACAATGAGCAGTACTTC. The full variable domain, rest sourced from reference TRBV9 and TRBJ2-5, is DSGVTQTPKHLITATGQRVTLRCSPRSGDLSVYWYQQSLDQGLQFLIQYYNGEERAKGNILERFSAQQFPDLHSELNLSSLELGDSALYFCASSRLAGQDNEQYFGPGTRLLVL.

Written as DNA, the CDR3 is TGTGCCAGCAGTCCGGACCCTCTCTCCTACAATGAGCAGTTCTTC. Translated: CASSPDPLSYNEQFF. The chain carries TRBV27 and TRBJ2-1; D is ambiguous. Germline CDR1 reads MNHEY; CDR2 reads SMNVEV (reference sequence). The CDR3 has 15 amino acids. The germline V and J ends were trimmed by 5 bases and 0 bases, with 11 bases remaining between them.

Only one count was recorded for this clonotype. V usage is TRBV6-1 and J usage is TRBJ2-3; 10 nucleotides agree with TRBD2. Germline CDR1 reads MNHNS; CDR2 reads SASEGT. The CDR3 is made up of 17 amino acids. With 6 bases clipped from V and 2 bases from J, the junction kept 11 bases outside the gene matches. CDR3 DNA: TGTGCCAGCAGAACCCCAAGACTAGCGGGTAACACAGATACGCAGTATTTT. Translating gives CASRTPRLAGNTDTQYF.

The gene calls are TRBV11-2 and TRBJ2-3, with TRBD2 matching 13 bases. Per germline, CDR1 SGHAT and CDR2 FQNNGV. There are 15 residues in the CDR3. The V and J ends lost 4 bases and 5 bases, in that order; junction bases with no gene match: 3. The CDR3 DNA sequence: TGTGCCAGCAGCTACTGGACTAGCGGGGGAGATACGCAGTATTTT. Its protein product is CASSYWTSGGDTQYF. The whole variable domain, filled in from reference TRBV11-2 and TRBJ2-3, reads EAGVAQSPRYKIIEKRQSVAFWCNPISGHATLYWYQQILGQGPKLLIQFQNNGVVDDSQLPKDRFSAERLKGVDSTLKIQPAKLEDSAVYLCASSYWTSGGDTQYFGPGTRLTVL.

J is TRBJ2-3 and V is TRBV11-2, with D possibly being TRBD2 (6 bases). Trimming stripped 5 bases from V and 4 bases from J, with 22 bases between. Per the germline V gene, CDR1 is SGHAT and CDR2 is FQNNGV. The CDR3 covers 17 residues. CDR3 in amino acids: CASSPTPGSSGPDTQYF. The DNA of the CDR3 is TGTGCCAGCAGCCCCACCCCCGGGTCGAGCGGGCCAGATACGCAGTATTTT.

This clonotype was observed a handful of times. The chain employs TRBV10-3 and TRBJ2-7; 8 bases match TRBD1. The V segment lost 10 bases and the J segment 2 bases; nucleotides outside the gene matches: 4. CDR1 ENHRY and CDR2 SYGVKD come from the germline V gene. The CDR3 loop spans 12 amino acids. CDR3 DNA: TGTGCCACCTCAGGGGGCCCCTACGAGCAGTACTTC. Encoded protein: CATSGGPYEQYF.